Presented here are 22 T cell receptor beta chains from one specimen sequenced in a study of T cells in tumors after PD-1 blockade. The assay was immunoSEQ multiplex PCR, and TCRdb's table has in-frame clones only and misses some. The table has about 5,800 clones, about 63% seen once. The specimen comprised tumor tissue, sampled before anti-PD-1 treatment. The receptors shown here come from a human donor with basal cell carcinoma.

This rearrangement joins TRBV27 to TRBJ1-2, with D possibly TRBD1 on 6 matching bases. The CDR3 spans 15 residues. V lost 0 bases and J lost 6, with 14 bases in between. CDR1 and CDR2 (germline): MNHEY, SMNVEV (reference sequence). The CDR3 is CASSLSPGAGNGYTF. CDR3 coding DNA: TGTGCCAGCAGTTTATCTCCGGGGGCGGGGAATGGCTACACCTTC.

The V gene is TRBV29-1, the J gene TRBJ2-1, with 7 bases matching TRBD2. The CDR3 consists of 11 residues. Per germline, CDR1 SQVTM and CDR2 ANQGSEA. V gave up 6 bases and J gave up 7 bases; unmatched junction bases: 3. The chain's CDR3 is CSVGEGNEQFF. DNA for the CDR3: TGCAGCGTCGGGGAGGGTAATGAGCAGTTCTTC.

This clone occurred a few times. The chain's CDR3 is CASSQEVFGGLSDSPLHF. In DNA form, the CDR3 reads TGCGCCAGCAGCCAAGAGGTATTTGGGGGCTTGAGTGACTCACCCCTCCACTTT. This sequence joins TRBV4-1 and TRBJ1-6, with a possible D match to TRBD1 (6 bases). V was clipped by 0 bases and J by 10 bases, with 22 bases between them. The CDR3 is made up of 18 amino acids. Germline assignment: CDR1 MGHRA and CDR2 YSYEKL.

The chain employs TRBV6-6 and TRBJ1-2, with D possibly TRBD1 on 5 matching bases. Trimming stripped 6 bases from V and 3 bases from J, with 14 bases between. Germline lookup yields CDR1 MNHNY and CDR2 SVGAGI (reference sequence). The CDR3 sequence is 14 residues long. The CDR3 DNA sequence: TGTGCCAGCAGGCGGGACCCTGAGGACTATGGCTACACCTTC. Protein sequence: CASRRDPEDYGYTF.

V and J are TRBV5-1 and TRBJ1-4; D is unclear. Trimming took off 0 bases at V and 3 bases at J, with 12 bases between the two ends. CDR1 is SGHRS, CDR2 YFSETQ, per germline. The CDR3 extends over 16 amino acids. The CDR3 DNA reads TGCGCCAGCAGCTTGGGGGTGGTGCTTCCTAATGAAAAACTGTTTTTT. This encodes CASSLGVVLPNEKLFF.

This clone was detected once. The V gene is TRBV2, the J gene TRBJ1-4; D gene ambiguous. Deletions cut 2 bases from V and 0 bases from J, with 7 bases between. The CDR3 spans 15 residues. Per germline, CDR1 SNHLY and CDR2 FYNNEI. The CDR3 DNA sequence: TGTGCCAGCAGTGAAACCAGGTCAACTAATGAAAAACTGTTTTTT. Protein: CASSETRSTNEKLFF.

The rearrangement joins TRBV7-3 to TRBJ2-5; D not resolved. Per the germline V gene, CDR1 is SGHTA and CDR2 is FQGTGA. This CDR3 contains 11 residues. Trimming stripped 4 bases from V and 3 bases from J, with 3 bases between. The CDR3 nucleotides are TGTGCCAGCAGCTGGGAAGAGACCCAGTACTTC. This encodes CASSWEETQYF.

The gene calls are TRBV30 and TRBJ2-5, with D possibly matching TRBD1 (5 bases). Trimming shortened V by 1 base and J by 1 base, and 16 bases separated the two germline ends. CDR1 and CDR2 (germline): GTSNPN, SVGIG (reference sequence). This CDR3 is built from 16 residues. Written as DNA, the CDR3 is TGTGCCTGGAGTGGGTACCGACAGCGAGCCCAAGAGACCCAGTACTTC. As protein: CAWSGYRQRAQETQYF. The full variable domain, completed using reference TRBV30 and TRBJ2-5, is SQTIHQWPATLVQPVGSPLSLECTVEGTSNPNLYWYRQAAGRGLQLLFYSVGIGQISSEVPQNLSASRPQDRQFILSSKKLLLSDSGFYLCAWSGYRQRAQETQYFGPGTRLLVL.

J is TRBJ2-7 and V is TRBV7-2, with 9 bases lining up with TRBD1. J gave up 5 bases and V 5 bases, and 10 bases lay outside the gene matches. Germline values: CDR1 SGHTA, CDR2 FQGNSA. The CDR3 consists of 15 residues. CDR3 nucleotides: TGTGCCAGCAGCCAGGCGGGGACAGGGAGAAACGAGCAGTACTTC. This gives the protein CASSQAGTGRNEQYF.

The V call is TRBV2, the J call TRBJ2-5; weak D call: TRBD2 (6 bases). With 4 bases removed from V and 4 bases from J, the gap between germline ends came to 19 bases. CDR1 and CDR2 from the germline V gene are SNHLY and FYNNEI. The CDR3 is 16 amino acids. The CDR3 region has the DNA TGTGCCAGCAGTGGGGAGGACACCAACCTCGGAGAGACCCAGTACTTC. It yields the protein CASSGEDTNLGETQYF. The full variable domain, with the rest looked up from reference TRBV2 and TRBJ2-5, is EPEVTQTPSHQVTQMGQEVILRCVPISNHLYFYWYRQILGQKVEFLVSFYNNEISEKSEIFDDQFSVERPDGSNFTLKIRSTKLEDSAMYFCASSGEDTNLGETQYFGPGTRLLVL.

There are a few counts of this clone. The chain uses TRBV6-5 and TRBJ2-2, with a tentative D call TRBD1 (6 bases). With 5 bases removed from V and 7 bases from J, the gap between germline ends came to 14 bases. Germline-derived CDR1 and CDR2 are MNHEY and SVGAGI. The CDR3 runs to 14 residues. In nucleotides, the CDR3 is TGTGCCAGCAGTCCCTCAGGGGTCTACGGGGAGCTGTTTTTT. Translation gives CASSPSGVYGELFF.

This sequence joins TRBV7-3 and TRBJ1-2, with D hard to call. V was trimmed by 5 bases and J by 6 bases, leaving 19 bases between them. Germline loops: CDR1 SGHTA, CDR2 FQGTGA. CDR3 length equals 15 residues. DNA of the CDR3: TGTGCCAGCAGCATTGGGCCCGACCCGAGGGATGGCTACACCTTC. This translates into CASSIGPDPRDGYTF.

The genes are TRBV6-1 and TRBJ2-1; D is undetermined. V shed 1 base and J shed 5 bases, with 9 bases lying between them. This CDR3 has 14 residues. From germline, CDR1 is MNHNS and CDR2 SASEGT. The CDR3 is CASSEGAENNEQFF. For the CDR3, the DNA is TGTGCCAGCAGTGAAGGGGCAGAGAACAATGAGCAGTTCTTC.

The table lists this clone with a count of one. CDR3 in amino acids: CASSRAEGGYGYTF. CDR3 coding DNA: TGCGCCAGCAGCCGGGCCGAGGGGGGGTATGGCTACACCTTC. The chain is built from TRBV10-2 and TRBJ1-2, with a possible D match to TRBD1 (6 bases). The CDR3 has 14 residues. Trimming removed 6 bases at V and 5 bases at J, with 16 bases between. Germline V gene sequence: CDR1 WSHSY, CDR2 SAAADI.

V and J are TRBV27 and TRBJ2-2, with D unclear. Trimming shortened V by 3 bases and J by 7 bases, and 12 bases separated the two germline ends. The CDR3 spans 14 residues. Germline CDR1 reads MNHEY; CDR2 reads SMNVEV (reference sequence). CDR3 bases: TGTGCCAGCAGTTTCCAGATTGGTGGCGGGGAGCTGTTTTTT. Residues: CASSFQIGGGELFF.

The chain couples TRBV10-3 to TRBJ1-1; TRBD1 agrees at 11 bases. Germline V gene data show CDR1 as ENHRY and CDR2 as SYGVKD. V lost 6 bases to trimming and J lost 7 bases; unmatched junction nucleotides: 4. The length of the CDR3 is 13 residues. The chain's CDR3 is CAISPGQGGEAFF. CDR3 nucleotide sequence: TGTGCCATCAGCCCGGGACAGGGGGGTGAAGCTTTCTTT.

This chain joins TRBV11-2 and TRBJ1-4, with D uncertain. Germline CDR1 is SGHAT and CDR2 is FQNNGV. V lost 5 bases to trimming and J lost 1 base, with 20 bases between them. The CDR3 has 18 residues. CDR3 amino acids: CASSVGTSNFGTNEKLFF. The CDR3 nucleotides are TGTGCCAGCAGCGTCGGTACTTCAAACTTTGGAACTAATGAAAAACTGTTTTTT.

The chain uses TRBV6-5 and TRBJ2-5, with 14 bases identical to TRBD2. The CDR3 runs 15 residues. Germline V gene sequence: CDR1 MNHEY, CDR2 SVGAGI. The trim removed 5 bases at V and 5 bases at J, leaving 4 bases unmatched. DNA for the CDR3: TGTGCCAGCAGTAAGACTAGCGGGGGGGCTGAGACCCAGTACTTC. It specifies CASSKTSGGAETQYF.

The chain uses TRBV12-3 or TRBV12-4 and TRBJ1-2; D is perhaps TRBD1 (6 bases). CDR3 length equals 12 residues. Trimming removed 6 bases at V and 7 bases at J, with 12 bases between. The CDR3 sequence is CASRLAGVGYTF. The CDR3 DNA is TGTGCCAGCAGACTGGCAGGGGTTGGCTACACCTTC.

The chain has TRBV5-1 and TRBJ2-1; 7 bases fit TRBD1. The V gene end was trimmed by 2 bases and the J gene end by 7 bases; junction bases not matched to a gene: 9. Per the germline V gene, CDR1 is SGHRS and CDR2 is YFSETQ. CDR3 length equals 15 residues. CDR3 DNA: TGCGCCAGCAGCTTAGGGCAGGGGGAGTGGAATGAGCAGTTCTTC. Amino acids: CASSLGQGEWNEQFF.

The table lists this clone with a count of one. CDR3 sequence (DNA): TGTGCCAGCAGCTACGTCGGGGCCGGGGGCATTCAGTACTTC. This translates into CASSYVGAGGIQYF. The chain employs TRBV7-2 and TRBJ2-4; possible D gene TRBD2, 6 bases. Germline values: CDR1 SGHTA, CDR2 FQGNSA. Deletions cut 4 bases from V and 9 bases from J, with 16 bases between. The CDR3 sequence is 14 residues long.

The V gene is TRBV7-3, the J gene TRBJ2-3; tentative D call: TRBD2 (7 bases). Germline CDR1 is SGHTA and CDR2 is FQGTGA. The CDR3 sequence is 14 residues long. The V and J ends lost 5 bases and 2 bases respectively, with 11 bases between them. The CDR3 here is CASSPGGATDTQYF. The CDR3 DNA reads TGTGCCAGCAGCCCGGGGGGCGCCACAGATACGCAGTATTTT.